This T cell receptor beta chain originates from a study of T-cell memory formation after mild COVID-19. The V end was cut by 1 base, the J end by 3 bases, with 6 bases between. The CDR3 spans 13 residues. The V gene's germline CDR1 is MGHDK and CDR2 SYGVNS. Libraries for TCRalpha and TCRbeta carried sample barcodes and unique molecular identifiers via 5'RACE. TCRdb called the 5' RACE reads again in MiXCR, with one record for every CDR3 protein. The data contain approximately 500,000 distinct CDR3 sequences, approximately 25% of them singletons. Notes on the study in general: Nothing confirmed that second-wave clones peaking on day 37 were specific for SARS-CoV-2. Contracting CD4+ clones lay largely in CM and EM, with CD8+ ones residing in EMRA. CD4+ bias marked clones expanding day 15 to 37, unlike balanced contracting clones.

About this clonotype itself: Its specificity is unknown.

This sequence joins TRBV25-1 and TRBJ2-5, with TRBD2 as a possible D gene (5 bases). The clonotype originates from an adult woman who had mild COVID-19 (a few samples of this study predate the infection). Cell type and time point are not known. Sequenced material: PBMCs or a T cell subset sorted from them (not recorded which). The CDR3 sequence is CASSESGKETQYF. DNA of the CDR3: TGTGCCAGCAGTGAATCGGGAAAAGAGACCCAGTACTTC.